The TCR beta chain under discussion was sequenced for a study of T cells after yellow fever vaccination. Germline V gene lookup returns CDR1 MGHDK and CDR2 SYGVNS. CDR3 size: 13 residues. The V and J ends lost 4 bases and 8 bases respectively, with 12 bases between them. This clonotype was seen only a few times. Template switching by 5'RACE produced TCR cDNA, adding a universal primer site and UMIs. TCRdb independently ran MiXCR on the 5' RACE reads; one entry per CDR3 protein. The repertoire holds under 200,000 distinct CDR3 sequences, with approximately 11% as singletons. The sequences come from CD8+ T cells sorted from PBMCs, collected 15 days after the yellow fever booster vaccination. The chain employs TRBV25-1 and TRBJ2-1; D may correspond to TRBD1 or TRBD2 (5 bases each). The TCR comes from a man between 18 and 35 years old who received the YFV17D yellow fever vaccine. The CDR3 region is CASSVNEGHEQFF. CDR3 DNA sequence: TGTGCCAGCAGTGTAAACGAGGGGCATGAGCAGTTCTTC.